This T cell receptor beta chain was captured in a study of regulatory T cells in long-lasting Graves disease. Germline lookup yields CDR1 DFQATT and CDR2 SNEGSKA (reference sequence). The CDR3 totals 14 residues. Trimming cost V 3 bases and J 2 bases; bases outside gene matches: 6. Investigators prepared the TCR beta libraries by applying iRepertoire HTBI primers and Arm-PCR of CDR3 regions. MiXCR, applied by TCRdb to the multiplex PCR reads, yields one record per CDR3 protein. The data contain almost 350,000 distinct CDR3 sequences, about 18% of them singletons. Time point here: persistent/refractory GD, antithyroid drugs over 5 years with positive TRAb. RNA from PBMCs was the source of the TCR library.

The clonotype was recovered from a female donor with Graves disease. The sequencing used peripheral blood mononuclear cells (PBMCs), collected when the disease was refractory, from a patient treated with antithyroid drugs. V is TRBV20-1 and J is TRBJ2-7; the match to TRBD2 covers 8 bases. The CDR3: CSASLAGGTYEQYF. The CDR3 nucleotides are TGCAGTGCTAGTCTGGCGGGGGGAACCTACGAGCAGTACTTC.